This T cell receptor beta chain originates from a study of cytomegalovirus exposure and HLA in healthy donors. Notes on the study in general: A prior analysis recorded that most TCR beta V segments were productive about 90% or about 30% of the time.

The CDR3 spans 15 residues. V was clipped by 6 bases and J by 0 bases, with 12 bases between them. Germline V gene lookup returns CDR1 MDHEN and CDR2 SYDVKM. Remarks on this clone: The antigen is not known.

The PCR was carried out with 60 Vbeta primers and 13 Jbeta primers. Here immunoSEQ multiplex PCR was the method, and the copy in TCRdb shows in-frame clones only, minus some. This table holds some 170,000 clones, roughly four fifths found once. The rearrangement uses TRBV28 and TRBJ1-5; maybe TRBD1 (5 bases). The sequenced sample was PBMCs. This sequence was found in a young woman in good health and CMV-seropositive. The CDR3 loop is CASRGTPDSNQPQHF. The DNA of the CDR3 is TGTGCCAGCAGGGGGACTCCAGATAGCAATCAGCCCCAGCATTTT.